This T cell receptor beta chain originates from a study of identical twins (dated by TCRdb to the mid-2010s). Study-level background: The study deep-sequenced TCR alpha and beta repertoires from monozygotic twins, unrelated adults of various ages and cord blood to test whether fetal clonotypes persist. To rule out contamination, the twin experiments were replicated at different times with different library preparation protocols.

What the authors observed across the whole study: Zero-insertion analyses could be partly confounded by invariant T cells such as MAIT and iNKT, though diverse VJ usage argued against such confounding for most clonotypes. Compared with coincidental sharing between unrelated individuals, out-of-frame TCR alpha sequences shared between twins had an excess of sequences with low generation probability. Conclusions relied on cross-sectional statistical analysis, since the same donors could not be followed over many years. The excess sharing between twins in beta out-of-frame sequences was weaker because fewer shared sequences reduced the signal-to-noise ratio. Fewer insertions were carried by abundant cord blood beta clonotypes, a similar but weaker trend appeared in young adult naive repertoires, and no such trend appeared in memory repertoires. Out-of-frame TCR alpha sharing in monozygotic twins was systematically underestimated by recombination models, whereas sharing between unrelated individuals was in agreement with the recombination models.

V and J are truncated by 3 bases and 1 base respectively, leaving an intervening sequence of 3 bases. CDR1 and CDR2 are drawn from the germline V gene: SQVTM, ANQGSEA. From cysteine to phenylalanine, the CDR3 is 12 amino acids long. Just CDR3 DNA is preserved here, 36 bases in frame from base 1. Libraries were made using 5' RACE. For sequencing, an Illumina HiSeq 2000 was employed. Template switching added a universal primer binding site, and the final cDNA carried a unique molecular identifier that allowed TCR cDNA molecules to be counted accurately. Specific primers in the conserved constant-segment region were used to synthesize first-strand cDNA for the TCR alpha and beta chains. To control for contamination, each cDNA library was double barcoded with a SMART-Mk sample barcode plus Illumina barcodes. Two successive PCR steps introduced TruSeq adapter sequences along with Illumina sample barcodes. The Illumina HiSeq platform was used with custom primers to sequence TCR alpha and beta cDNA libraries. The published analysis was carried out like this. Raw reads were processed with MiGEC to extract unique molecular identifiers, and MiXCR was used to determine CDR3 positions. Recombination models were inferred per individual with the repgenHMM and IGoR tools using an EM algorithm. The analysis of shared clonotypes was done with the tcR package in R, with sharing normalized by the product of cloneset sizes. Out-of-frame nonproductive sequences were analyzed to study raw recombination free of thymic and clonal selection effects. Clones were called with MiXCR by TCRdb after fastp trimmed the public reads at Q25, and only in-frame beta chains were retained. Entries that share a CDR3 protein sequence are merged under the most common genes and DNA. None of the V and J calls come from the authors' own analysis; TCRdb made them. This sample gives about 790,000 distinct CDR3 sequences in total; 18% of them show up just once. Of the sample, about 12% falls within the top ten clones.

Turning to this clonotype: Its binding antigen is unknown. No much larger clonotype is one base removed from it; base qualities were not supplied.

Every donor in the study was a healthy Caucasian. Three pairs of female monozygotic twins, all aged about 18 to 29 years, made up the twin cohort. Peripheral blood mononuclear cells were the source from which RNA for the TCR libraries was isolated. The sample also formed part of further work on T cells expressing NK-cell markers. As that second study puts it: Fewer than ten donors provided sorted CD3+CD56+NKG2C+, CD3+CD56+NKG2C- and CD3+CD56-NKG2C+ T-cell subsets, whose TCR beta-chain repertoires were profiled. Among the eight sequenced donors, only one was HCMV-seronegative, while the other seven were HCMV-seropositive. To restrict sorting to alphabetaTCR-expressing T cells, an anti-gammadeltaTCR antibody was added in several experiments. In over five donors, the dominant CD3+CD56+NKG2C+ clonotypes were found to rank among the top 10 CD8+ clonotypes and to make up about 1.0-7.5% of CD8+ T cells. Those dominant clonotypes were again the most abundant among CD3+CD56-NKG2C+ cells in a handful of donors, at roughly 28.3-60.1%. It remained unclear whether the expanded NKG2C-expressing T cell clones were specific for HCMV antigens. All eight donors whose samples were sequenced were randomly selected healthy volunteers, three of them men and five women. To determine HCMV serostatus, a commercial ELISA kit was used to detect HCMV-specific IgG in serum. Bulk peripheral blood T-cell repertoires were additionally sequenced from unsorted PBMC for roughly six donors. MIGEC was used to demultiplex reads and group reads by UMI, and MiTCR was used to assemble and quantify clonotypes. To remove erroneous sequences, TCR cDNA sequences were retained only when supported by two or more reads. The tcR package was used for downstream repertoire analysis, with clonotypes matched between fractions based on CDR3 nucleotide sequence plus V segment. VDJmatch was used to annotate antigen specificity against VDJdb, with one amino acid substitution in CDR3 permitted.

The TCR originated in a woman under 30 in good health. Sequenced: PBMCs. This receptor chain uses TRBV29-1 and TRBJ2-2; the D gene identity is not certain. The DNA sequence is TGCAGCGTTGACAGGAACACCGGGGAGCTGTTTTTT. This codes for CSVDRNTGELFF.